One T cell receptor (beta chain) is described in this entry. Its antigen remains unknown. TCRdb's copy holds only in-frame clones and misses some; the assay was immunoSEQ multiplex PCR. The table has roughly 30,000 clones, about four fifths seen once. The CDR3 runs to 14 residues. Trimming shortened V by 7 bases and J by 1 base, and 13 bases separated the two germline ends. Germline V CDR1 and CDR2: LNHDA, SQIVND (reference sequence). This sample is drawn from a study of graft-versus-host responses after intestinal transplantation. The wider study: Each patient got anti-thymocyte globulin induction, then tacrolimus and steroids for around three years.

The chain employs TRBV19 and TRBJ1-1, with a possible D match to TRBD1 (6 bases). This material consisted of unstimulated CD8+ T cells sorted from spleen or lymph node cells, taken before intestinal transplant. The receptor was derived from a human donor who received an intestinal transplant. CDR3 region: CASKGGGENTEAFF. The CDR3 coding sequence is TGTGCCAGTAAGGGAGGGGGTGAGAACACTGAAGCTTTCTTT.